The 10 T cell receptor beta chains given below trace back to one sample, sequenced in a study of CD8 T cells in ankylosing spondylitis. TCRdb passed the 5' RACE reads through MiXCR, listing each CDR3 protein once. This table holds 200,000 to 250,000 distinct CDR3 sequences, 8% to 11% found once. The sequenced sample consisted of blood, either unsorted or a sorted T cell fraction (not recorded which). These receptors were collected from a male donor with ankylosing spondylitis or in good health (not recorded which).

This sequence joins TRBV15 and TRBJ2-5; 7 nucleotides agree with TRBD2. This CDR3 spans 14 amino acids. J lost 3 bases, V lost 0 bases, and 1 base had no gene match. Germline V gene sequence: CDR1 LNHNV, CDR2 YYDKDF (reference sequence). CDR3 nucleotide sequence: TGTGCCACCAGCAGAGATGGGAGGGAAGAGACCCAGTACTTC. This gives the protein CATSRDGREETQYF.

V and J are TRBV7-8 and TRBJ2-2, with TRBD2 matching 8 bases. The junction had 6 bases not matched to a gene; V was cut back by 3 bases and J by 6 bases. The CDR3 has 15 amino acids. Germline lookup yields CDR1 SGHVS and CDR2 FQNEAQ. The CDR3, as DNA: TGTGCCAGCAGCTTGGCGATAGCGGGGTCCGGGGAGCTGTTTTTT. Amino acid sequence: CASSLAIAGSGELFF.

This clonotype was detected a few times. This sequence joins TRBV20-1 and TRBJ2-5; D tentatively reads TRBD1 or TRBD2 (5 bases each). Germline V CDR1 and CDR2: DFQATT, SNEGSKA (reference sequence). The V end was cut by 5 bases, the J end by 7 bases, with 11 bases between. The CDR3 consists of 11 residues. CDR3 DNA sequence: TGCAGTGCTTTCATTGGGGGGACCCAGTACTTC. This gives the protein CSAFIGGTQYF.

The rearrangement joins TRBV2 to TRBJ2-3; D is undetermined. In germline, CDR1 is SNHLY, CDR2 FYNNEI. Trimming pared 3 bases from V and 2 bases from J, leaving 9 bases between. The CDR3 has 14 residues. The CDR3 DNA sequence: TGTGCCAGCAGTGAGAACGCATTCACAGATACGCAGTATTTT. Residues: CASSENAFTDTQYF.

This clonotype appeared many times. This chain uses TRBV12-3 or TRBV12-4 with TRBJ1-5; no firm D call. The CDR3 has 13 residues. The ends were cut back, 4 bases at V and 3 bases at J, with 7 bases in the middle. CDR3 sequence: CASSYRINQPQHF. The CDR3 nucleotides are TGTGCCAGCAGTTACAGAATCAATCAGCCCCAGCATTTT.

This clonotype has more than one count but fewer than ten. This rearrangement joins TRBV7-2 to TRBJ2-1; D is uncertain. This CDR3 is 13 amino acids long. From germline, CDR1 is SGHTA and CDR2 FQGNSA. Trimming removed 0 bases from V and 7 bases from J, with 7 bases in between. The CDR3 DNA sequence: TGTGCCAGCAGCTTAGCGGGTAGGAATGAGCAGTTCTTC. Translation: CASSLAGRNEQFF.

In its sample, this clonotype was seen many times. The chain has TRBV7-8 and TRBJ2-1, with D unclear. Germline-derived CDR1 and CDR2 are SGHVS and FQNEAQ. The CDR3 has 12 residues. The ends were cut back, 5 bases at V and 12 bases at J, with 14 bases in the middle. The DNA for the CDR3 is TGTGCCAGCAGCCCTCCACGCTCGGGGCAGTTCTTC. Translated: CASSPPRSGQFF.

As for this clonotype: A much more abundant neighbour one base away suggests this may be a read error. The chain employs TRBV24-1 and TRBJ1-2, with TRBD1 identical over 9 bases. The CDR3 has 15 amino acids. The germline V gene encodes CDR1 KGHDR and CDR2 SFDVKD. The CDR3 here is CATSEPGQGPYGDTF. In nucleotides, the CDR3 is TGTGCCACCAGTGAACCGGGACAGGGTCCCTATGGCGACACCTTC.

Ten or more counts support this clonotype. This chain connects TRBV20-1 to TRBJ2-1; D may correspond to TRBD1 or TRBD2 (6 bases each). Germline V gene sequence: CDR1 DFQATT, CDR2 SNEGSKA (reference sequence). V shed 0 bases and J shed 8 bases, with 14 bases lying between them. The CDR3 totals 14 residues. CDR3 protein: CSARDQEGVDEQFF. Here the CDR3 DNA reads TGCAGTGCTAGAGACCAGGAGGGGGTGGATGAGCAGTTCTTC.

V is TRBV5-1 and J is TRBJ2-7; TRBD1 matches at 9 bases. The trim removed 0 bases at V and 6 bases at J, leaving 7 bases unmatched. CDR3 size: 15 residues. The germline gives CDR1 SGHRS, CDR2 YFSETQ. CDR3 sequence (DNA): TGCGCCAGCAGCTTGGCCCTGGGACAGGGTATCGAGCAGTACTTC. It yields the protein CASSLALGQGIEQYF.